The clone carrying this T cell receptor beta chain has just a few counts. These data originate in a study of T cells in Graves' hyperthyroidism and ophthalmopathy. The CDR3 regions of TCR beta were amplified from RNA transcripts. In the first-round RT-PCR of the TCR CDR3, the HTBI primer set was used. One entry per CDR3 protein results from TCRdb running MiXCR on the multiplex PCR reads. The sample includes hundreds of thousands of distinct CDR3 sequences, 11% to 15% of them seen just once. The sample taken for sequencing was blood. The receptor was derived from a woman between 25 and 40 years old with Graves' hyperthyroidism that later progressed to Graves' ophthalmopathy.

CDR3 bases: TGTGCCAGTAGTATAGAGGGACGGATGAACACTGAAGCTTTCTTT. Translation: CASSIEGRMNTEAFF. The rearrangement links TRBV19 to TRBJ1-1, with D possibly matching TRBD1 (5 bases). Germline CDR1 is LNHDA and CDR2 is SQIVND (reference sequence). The V end was cut by 0 bases, the J end by 0 bases, with 8 bases between. The CDR3 is 15 residues long.